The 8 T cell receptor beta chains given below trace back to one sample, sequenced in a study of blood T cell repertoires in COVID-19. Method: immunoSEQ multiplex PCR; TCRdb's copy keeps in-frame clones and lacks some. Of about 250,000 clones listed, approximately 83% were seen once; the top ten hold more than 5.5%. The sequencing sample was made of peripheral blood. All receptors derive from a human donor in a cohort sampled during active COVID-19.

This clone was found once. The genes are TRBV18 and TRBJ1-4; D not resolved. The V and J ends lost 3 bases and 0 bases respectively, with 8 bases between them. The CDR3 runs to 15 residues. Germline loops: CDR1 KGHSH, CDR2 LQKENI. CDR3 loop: CASSPSGATNEKLFF. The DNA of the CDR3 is TGTGCCAGCTCACCGTCCGGGGCAACTAATGAAAAACTGTTTTTT.

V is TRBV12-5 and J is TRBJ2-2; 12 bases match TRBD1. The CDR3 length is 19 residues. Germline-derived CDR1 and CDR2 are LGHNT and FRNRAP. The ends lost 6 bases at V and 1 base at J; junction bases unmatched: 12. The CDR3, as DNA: TGTGCTAGTGGAAAAACGGGACAGGGGGCGCATAGGAACACCGGGGAGCTGTTTTTT. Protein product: CASGKTGQGAHRNTGELFF.

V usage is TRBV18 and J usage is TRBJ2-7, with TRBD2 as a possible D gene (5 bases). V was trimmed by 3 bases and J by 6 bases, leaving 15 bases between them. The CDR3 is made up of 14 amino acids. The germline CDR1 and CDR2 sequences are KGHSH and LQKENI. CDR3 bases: TGTGCCAGCTCACCGGATCTGGAGGCCGGCGAGCAGTACTTC. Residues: CASSPDLEAGEQYF.

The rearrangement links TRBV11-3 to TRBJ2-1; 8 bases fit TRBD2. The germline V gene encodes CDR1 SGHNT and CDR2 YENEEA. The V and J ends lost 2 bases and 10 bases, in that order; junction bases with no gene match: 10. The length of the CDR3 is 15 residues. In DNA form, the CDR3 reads TGTGCCAGCAGCTTATACAGCGGGAGACCAGAGGAGCAGTTCTTC. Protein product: CASSLYSGRPEEQFF.

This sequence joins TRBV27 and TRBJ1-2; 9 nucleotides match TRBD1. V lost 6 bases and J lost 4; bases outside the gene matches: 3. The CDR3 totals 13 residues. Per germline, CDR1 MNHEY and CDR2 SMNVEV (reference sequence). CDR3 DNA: TGTGCCAGCAGATTGACAGGGGGCTATGGCTACACCTTC. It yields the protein CASRLTGGYGYTF.

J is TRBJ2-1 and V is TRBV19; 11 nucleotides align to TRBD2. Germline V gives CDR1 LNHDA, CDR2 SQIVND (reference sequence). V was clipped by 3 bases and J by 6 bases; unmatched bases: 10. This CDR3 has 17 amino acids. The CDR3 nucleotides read TGTGCCAGTAGTATGCGGGCTAGCGGGGGGTTACGCAATGAGCAGTTCTTC. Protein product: CASSMRASGGLRNEQFF.

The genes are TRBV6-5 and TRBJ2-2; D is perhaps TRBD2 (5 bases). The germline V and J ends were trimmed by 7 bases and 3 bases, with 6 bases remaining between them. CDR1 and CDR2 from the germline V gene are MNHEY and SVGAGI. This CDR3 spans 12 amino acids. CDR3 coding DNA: TGTGCCAGCAAGAGGGACACCGGGGAGCTGTTTTTT. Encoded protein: CASKRDTGELFF.

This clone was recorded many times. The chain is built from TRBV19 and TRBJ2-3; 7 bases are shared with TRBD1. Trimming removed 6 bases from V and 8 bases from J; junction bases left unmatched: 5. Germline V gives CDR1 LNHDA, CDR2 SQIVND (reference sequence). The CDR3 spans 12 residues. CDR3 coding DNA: TGTGCCAGTAGGGAAGGGGGCAGTACGCAGTATTTT. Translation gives CASREGGSTQYF.